This T cell receptor (beta chain) originates from a study of T cell repertoires in cytomegalovirus infection. Across the study: Signatures in public TCR beta sequences pointed to both CMV infection and matching HLA type. Broader study findings: CMV-specific HLA-C-restricted TCR beta clonotypes dominated the ex vivo response.

This clonotype was detected ten times or more. Its matching antigen is unknown. The ends were cut back, 5 bases at V and 2 bases at J, with 13 bases in the middle. The length of the CDR3 is 15 residues. Germline V CDR1 and CDR2: SGHVS, FNYEAQ. MiXCR was run by TCRdb on the reads, yielding one entry per CDR3 protein. This sample has some 940,000 distinct CDR3 sequences, with approximately 31% found just once. This sequence was found in a human donor in good health (CMV status not recorded). Some clones in this sample may be carry-over from other donors' samples. Sequences were derived from cultured CD8+ T cells from PBMCs, sampled from culture after CMV antigen stimulation. This rearrangement joins TRBV7-6 to TRBJ2-1; possible D gene TRBD2, 7 bases. The CDR3 DNA sequence: TGTGCCAGCAGCCGAGGGGGGGCGGCCTACAATGAGCAGTTCTTC. Translated, it gives CASSRGGAAYNEQFF. Based on the CDR3 plus reference TRBV7-6 and TRBJ2-1, the full variable domain is GAGVSQSPRYKVTKRGQDVALRCDPISGHVSLYWYRQALGQGPEFLTYFNYEAQQDKSGLPNDRFSAERPEGSISTLTIQRTEQRDSAMYRCASSRGGAAYNEQFFGPGTRLTVL.